This T cell receptor (beta chain) is drawn from a study of T cell responses to AZD1222 COVID-19 vaccine. Study outcomes and limitations: Spike was spanned by vaccine-associated CD4 TCRs, with dominance at 160-218 and 743-854.

As regards this clone: Its specificity is unknown.

Recipients boosted at about 4 weeks or about 12 weeks are pooled. Assay used: immunoSEQ multiplex PCR; TCRdb lists only in-frame clones, some missing. The data contain some 88,000 clones, less than 95% of them seen just once; the ten biggest clones take up 5.4%. Germline trimming cut 4 bases from V and 0 bases from J; bases unmatched to any gene: 7. The CDR3 spans 17 residues. The germline CDR1 and CDR2 sequences are SGHRS and YFSETQ. The chain is built from TRBV5-1 and TRBJ2-6, with 7 bases matching TRBD1. The source is an adult who received the AZD1222 COVID-19 vaccine. The sample in question was peripheral blood, obtained 28 days after the second AZD1222 dose. Here the CDR3 reads CASSPSTGRSGANVLTF. The DNA for the CDR3 is TGCGCCAGCAGCCCGTCGACAGGGCGCTCTGGGGCCAACGTCCTGACTTTC.